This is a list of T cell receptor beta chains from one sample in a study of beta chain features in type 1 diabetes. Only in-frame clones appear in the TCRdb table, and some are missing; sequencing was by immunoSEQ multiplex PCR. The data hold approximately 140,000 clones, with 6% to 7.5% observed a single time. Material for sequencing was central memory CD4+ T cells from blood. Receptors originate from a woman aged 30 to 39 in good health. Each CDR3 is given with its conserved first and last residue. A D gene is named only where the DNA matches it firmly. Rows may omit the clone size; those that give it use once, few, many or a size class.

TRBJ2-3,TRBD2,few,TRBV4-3,CASSQEGVAGTTSTDTQYF,TGCGCCAGCAGCCAAGAAGGAGTAGCGGGGACTACCAGCACAGATACGCAGTATTTT
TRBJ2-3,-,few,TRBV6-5,CAIRPDTDTQYF,TGTGCCATCAGACCAGATACAGATACGCAGTATTTT
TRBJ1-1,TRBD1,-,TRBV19,CGVKTGTGAFF,TGTGGGGTCAAGACAGGGACTGGAGCTTTCTTT
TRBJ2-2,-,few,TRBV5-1,CASSLVQPPTGELFF,TGCGCCAGCAGCTTGGTACAACCCCCCACCGGGGAGCTGTTTTTT
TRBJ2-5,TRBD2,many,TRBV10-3,CAISRSAGQETQYF,TGTGCCATCAGTCGGTCAGCGGGGCAAGAGACCCAGTACTTC
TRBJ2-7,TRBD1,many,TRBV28,CASRPRQGAAYEQYF,TGTGCCAGCAGACCTCGACAGGGGGCCGCCTACGAGCAGTACTTC
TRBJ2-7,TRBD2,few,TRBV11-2,CASSLTGGGEQYF,TGTGCCAGCAGCTTGACGGGGGGAGGAGAGCAGTACTTC
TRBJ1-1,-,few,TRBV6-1,CASSSTVSATEAFF,TGTGCCAGCAGTTCTACGGTTTCCGCCACTGAAGCTTTCTTT
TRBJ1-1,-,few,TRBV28,CASSQPGQSATEAFF,TGTGCCAGCAGTCAACCGGGACAATCTGCAACTGAAGCTTTCTTT
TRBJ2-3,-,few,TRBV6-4,CASSASVSTDTQYF,TGTGCCAGCAGTGCATCGGTTAGCACAGATACGCAGTATTTT
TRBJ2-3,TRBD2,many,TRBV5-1,CASSGLGGRGTPTDTQYF,TGCGCCAGCAGCGGACTCGGCGGGAGGGGGACCCCCACAGATACGCAGTATTTT
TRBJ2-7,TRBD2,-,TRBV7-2,CASSLSSGTYEQYF,TGTGCCAGCAGCTTATCTAGCGGGACCTACGAGCAGTACTTC
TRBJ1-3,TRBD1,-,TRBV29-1,CSATDRVSGNTIYF,TGCAGCGCCACCGACAGGGTCTCTGGAAACACCATATATTTT
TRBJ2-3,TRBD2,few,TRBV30,CAWSVRRSGRTPSTDTQYF,TGTGCCTGGAGTGTACGTCGTAGCGGGAGGACCCCTAGCACAGATACGCAGTATTTT
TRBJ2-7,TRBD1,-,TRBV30,CAWGETGVSEQYF,TGTGCCTGGGGAGAGACAGGGGTCAGCGAGCAGTACTTC
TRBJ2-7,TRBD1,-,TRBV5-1,CASSPTGTASYEQYF,TGCGCCAGCAGCCCCACCGGGACAGCCTCCTACGAGCAGTACTTC
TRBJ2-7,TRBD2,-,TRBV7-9,CASSLGTSGRTEQYF,TGTGCCAGCAGCTTAGGGACTAGCGGGAGAACCGAGCAGTACTTC
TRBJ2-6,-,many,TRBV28,CASSQDRISGANVLTF,TGTGCCAGCAGCCAAGACAGAATCTCTGGGGCCAACGTCCTGACTTTC
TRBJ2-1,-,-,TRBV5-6,CASSLGYRVYNEQFF,TGTGCCAGCAGCTTGGGCTACAGGGTATACAATGAGCAGTTCTTC
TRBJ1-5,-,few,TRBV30,CAWNPSSDQPQHF,TGTGCCTGGAACCCCAGTTCCGATCAGCCCCAGCATTTT
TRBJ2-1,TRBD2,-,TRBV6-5,CASSYVQRENHEQFF,TGTGCCAGCAGTTATGTGCAGCGGGAGAATCATGAGCAGTTCTTC
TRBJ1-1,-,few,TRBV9,CASSGRLLPGQGGAEAFF,TGTGCCAGCAGTGGACGCCTCCTTCCAGGGCAGGGAGGCGCTGAAGCTTTCTTT
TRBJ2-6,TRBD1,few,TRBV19,CASTRMTGTGANVLTF,TGTGCCAGTACTCGTATGACAGGGACTGGGGCCAACGTCCTGACTTTC
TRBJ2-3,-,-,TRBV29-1,CSVSQGMPPRDTQYF,TGCAGCGTTTCACAGGGAATGCCCCCCCGCGATACGCAGTATTTT
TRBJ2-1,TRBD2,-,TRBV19,CASSPQGLAGGIEQFF,TGTGCCAGTAGTCCCCAGGGACTAGCGGGAGGTATTGAGCAGTTCTTC